Reported below is one T cell receptor beta chain. Sequencing was performed with immunoSEQ multiplex PCR; in TCRdb, only in-frame clones are kept and a portion is missing. The table lists 140,000 to 150,000 clones, approximately 85% of them singletons. The sample comes from a study of blood T cell repertoires in COVID-19. About the research overall: COVID-19 samples collected from the United States, Italy and Spain covered acute and convalescent phases.

The V end was cut by 1 base, the J end by 3 bases, with 17 bases between. Germline assignment: CDR1 SGDLS and CDR2 YYNGEE. This CDR3 has 17 residues. The J gene is TRBJ1-3, the V gene TRBV9; D may be TRBD1 (6 bases). The sequenced sample consisted of peripheral blood. The origin of this receptor is an older woman with COVID-19, enrolled during active disease. The CDR3 DNA sequence: TGTGCCAGCAGCGTAAATGCAGGGGATCTTTTTGGAAACACCATATATTTT. It specifies CASSVNAGDLFGNTIYF.